The 21 T cell receptor beta chains given below trace back to one sample, sequenced in a study of T cells in Graves' hyperthyroidism and ophthalmopathy (dated by TCRdb to about 2019). Receptors were amplified or captured by multiplex PCR. Sequenced on an Illumina HiSeq 2000. The TCR beta CDR3 regions were amplified from the RNA transcripts. For the first round of RT-PCR on the TCR CDR3, the HTBI primer set was used together with the Qiagen OneStep RT-PCR kit. The public sequencing data were trimmed at Q25 with fastp and processed into clonotypes with MiXCR by TCRdb, which kept only in-frame beta chains. When rows share a CDR3 protein, they turn into one entry using the most common DNA and genes. The sample profile shows 500,000 to 650,000 distinct CDR3 sequences; 46% of them were found once. The top ten constitute roughly 45% of the sample. The source material was peripheral blood or thyroid tissue (not recorded which). These receptors came from an adult woman with Graves' disease, either hyperthyroidism or ophthalmopathy (not recorded which).

The rearrangement uses TRBV11-1 and TRBJ1-1; tentative D call: TRBD1 (5 bases). The CDR3 covers 16 residues. Trimming shortened V by 2 bases and J by 5 bases, and 18 bases separated the two germline ends. Germline V gene lookup returns CDR1 SGHAT and CDR2 FQDESV (reference sequence). CDR3 loop: CASSLSGGGVETEAFF. The CDR3, as DNA: TGTGCCAGCAGCTTATCAGGTGGGGGGGTGGAGACTGAAGCTTTCTTT.

The chain joins TRBV29-1 to TRBJ1-3; D not certain. Trimming took off 4 bases at V and 3 bases at J, with 4 bases between the two ends. Germline values: CDR1 SQVTM, CDR2 ANQGSEA. The CDR3 spans 11 residues. This CDR3 reads CSVGFGNTIYF. DNA for the CDR3: TGCAGCGTTGGATTTGGAAACACCATATATTTT.

This rearrangement joins TRBV20-1 to TRBJ1-4; tentative D call: TRBD1 (5 bases). The germline CDR1 and CDR2 sequences are DFQATT and SNEGSKA (reference sequence). CDR3 length: 15 residues. The germline V and J ends were trimmed by 4 bases and 7 bases, with 19 bases remaining between them. The CDR3 spells CSAIPLQGRVEKLFF. The CDR3 DNA reads TGCAGTGCTATCCCCCTTCAGGGACGGGTTGAAAAACTGTTTTTT.

This clonotype was counted between two and nine times. This chain uses TRBV7-2 with TRBJ1-5; D gene unclear. With 5 bases removed from V and 2 bases from J, the gap between germline ends came to 16 bases. This CDR3 comprises 16 residues. Germline V lookup: CDR1 SGHTA, CDR2 FQGNSA. CDR3 nucleotides: TGTGCCAGCAGCCACCCCACGATCGGCGGCAATCAGCCCCAGCATTTT. Protein: CASSHPTIGGNQPQHF.

J is TRBJ1-1 and V is TRBV15; unclear D gene. Per germline, CDR1 LNHNV and CDR2 YYDKDF (reference sequence). The CDR3 sequence is 13 residues long. V gave up 4 bases and J gave up 6 bases, with 12 bases separating them. CDR3 region: CATSINSRPEAFF. The CDR3 coding sequence is TGTGCCACCAGCATCAATTCGCGGCCTGAAGCTTTCTTT. The full variable domain, rest sourced from reference TRBV15 and TRBJ1-1, is DAMVIQNPRYQVTQFGKPVTLSCSQTLNHNVMYWYQQKSSQAPKLLFHYYDKDFNNEADTPDNFQSRRPNTSFCFLDIRSPGLGDTAMYLCATSINSRPEAFFGQGTRLTVV.

This clonotype came up once. The V call is TRBV5-1, the J call TRBJ2-2, with TRBD1 identical over 7 bases. The CDR3 contains 15 residues. The germline CDR1 and CDR2 sequences are SGHRS and YFSETQ. Trimming cost V 0 bases and J 3 bases; bases outside gene matches: 2. The CDR3 nucleotides are TGCGCCAGCAGCTTGGAGGGGGCATACACCGGGGAGCTGTTTTTT. This sequence encodes CASSLEGAYTGELFF.

The J gene is TRBJ1-5, the V gene TRBV2, with 7 bases aligning to TRBD1. Germline loops: CDR1 SNHLY, CDR2 FYNNEI. This CDR3 contains 15 residues. V dropped 7 bases and J dropped 2; count of bases not matched to a gene: 8. The CDR3 spells CASTLDRDGNQPQHF. The CDR3 bases are TGTGCCAGCACACTTGACAGGGACGGCAATCAGCCCCAGCATTTT.

V gene TRBV7-9 combines with J gene TRBJ2-5; D gene ambiguous. This CDR3 contains 13 residues. V lost 0 bases, J lost 5 bases, and 7 bases lay in between. The germline gives CDR1 SEHNR, CDR2 FQNEAQ (reference sequence). The CDR3 loop is CASSLAGMETQYF. DNA for the CDR3: TGTGCCAGCAGCTTAGCGGGAATGGAGACCCAGTACTTC.

This clonotype occurred many times. The V gene is TRBV4-2, the J gene TRBJ1-2; D possibly corresponds to TRBD1 (5 bases). Trimming removed 0 bases at V and 10 bases at J, with 15 bases between. The CDR3 is made up of 14 amino acids. CDR1 and CDR2 from the germline V gene are LGHNA and YNFKEQ. The DNA for the CDR3 is TGTGCCAGCAGCCAAGAGGGGGGAGTGGGAGACTACACCTTC. It codes for CASSQEGGVGDYTF.

This clonotype was observed at least ten times. The V gene is TRBV5-8, the J gene TRBJ2-5, with 7 bases that match TRBD1. V shed 2 bases, J shed 5 bases, and the junction held 9 bases outside the gene matches. Germline V gene data show CDR1 as SGHTS and CDR2 as YDEGEE. This CDR3 region has 15 residues. The CDR3 DNA reads as TGTGCCAGCAGCTTTGCCGGGACAGCCGGGGAGACCCAGTACTTC. Its translation: CASSFAGTAGETQYF.

This clonotype occurred a few times. This rearrangement joins TRBV28 to TRBJ1-5; TRBD1 might be the D (6 bases). Trimming shortened V by 8 bases and J by 2 bases, and 10 bases separated the two germline ends. The CDR3 loop spans 13 amino acids. Germline loops: CDR1 MDHEN, CDR2 SYDVKM. CDR3 sequence reads: CASLRQGNQPQHF. The CDR3 nucleotides read TGTGCCAGCCTTCGACAGGGCAATCAGCCCCAGCATTTT.

This clonotype was picked up a small number of times. The rearrangement joins TRBV29-1 to TRBJ2-7, with 7 bases matching TRBD2. The junction had 11 bases not matched to a gene; V was cut back by 2 bases and J by 4 bases. Germline V gives CDR1 SQVTM, CDR2 ANQGSEA. The CDR3 runs 15 residues. CDR3 region: CSVERGDGRTYEQYF. The CDR3, as DNA: TGCAGCGTTGAACGGGGGGACGGTCGAACTTACGAGCAGTACTTC.

This clonotype has a count of ten or more. The rearrangement joins TRBV7-9 to TRBJ1-1; a weak D match, TRBD1 (6 bases). The germline V gene encodes CDR1 SEHNR and CDR2 FQNEAQ (reference sequence). The CDR3 extends over 12 amino acids. Trimming removed 5 bases from V and 5 bases from J, with 9 bases in between. In DNA form, the CDR3 reads TGTGCCAGCAGCAGAGGGGGGACTGAAGCTTTCTTT. This codes for CASSRGGTEAFF.

This clonotype was counted many times. The V gene is TRBV2, the J gene TRBJ1-2, with TRBD1 matching 8 bases. The CDR3 has 13 residues. The trim removed 6 bases at V and 2 bases at J, leaving 2 bases unmatched. The germline gives CDR1 SNHLY, CDR2 FYNNEI. CDR3 DNA sequence: TGTGCCAGCAGAGACAGGGGCAACTATGGCTACACCTTC. Its protein is CASRDRGNYGYTF.

CDR3 DNA: TGTGCCAGCAGAGATCGGGGGTCGGAGCCTACCAACACTGAAGCTTTCTTT. This codes for CASRDRGSEPTNTEAFF. This chain joins TRBV2 and TRBJ1-1; a weak D match, TRBD1 (5 bases). Trimming pared 6 bases from V and 2 bases from J, leaving 22 bases between. The CDR3 sequence is 17 residues long. The germline V gene has CDR1 SNHLY and CDR2 FYNNEI.

The V gene is TRBV7-2, the J gene TRBJ2-7; TRBD1 matches at 12 bases. This CDR3 contains 16 residues. The trim removed 5 bases at V and 5 bases at J, leaving 10 bases unmatched. The germline V gene has CDR1 SGHTA and CDR2 FQGNSA. As DNA, the CDR3 is TGTGCCAGCAGCCGTAGGACCGGGACAGGGGGCGACGAGCAGTACTTC. Protein sequence: CASSRRTGTGGDEQYF. The variable domain in full, with the rest retrieved from reference TRBV7-2 and TRBJ2-7, is GAGVSQSPSNKVTEKGKDVELRCDPISGHTALYWYRQSLGQGLEFLIYFQGNSAPDKSGLPSDRFSAERTGGSVSTLTIQRTQQEDSAVYLCASSRRTGTGGDEQYFGPGTRLTVT.

This clonotype was counted at least ten times. The rearrangement uses TRBV7-2 and TRBJ2-5; either TRBD1 or TRBD2 may fit D (5 bases each). The V end was cut by 4 bases, the J end by 5 bases, with 14 bases between. The CDR3 runs 14 residues. Germline values: CDR1 SGHTA, CDR2 FQGNSA. The CDR3: CASSSDGASETQYF. In DNA form, the CDR3 reads TGTGCCAGCAGCTCGGACGGGGCCTCTGAGACCCAGTACTTC.

V usage is TRBV29-1 and J usage is TRBJ2-5, with D possibly being TRBD2 (5 bases). The CDR3 is 12 amino acids. Trimming took off 2 bases at V and 3 bases at J, with 7 bases between the two ends. In germline, CDR1 is SQVTM, CDR2 ANQGSEA. CDR3 amino acids: CSVEFSEETQYF. CDR3 in DNA: TGCAGCGTTGAATTTAGCGAAGAGACCCAGTACTTC.

In its sample, this clonotype was seen many times. CDR3 nucleotides: TGTGCCAGCAGCCAGGAAGGAGAGACCCAGTACTTC. It yields the protein CASSQEGETQYF. The V call is TRBV7-9, the J call TRBJ2-5; the D is unclear. CDR1 is SEHNR, CDR2 FQNEAQ, per germline (reference sequence). The CDR3 is 12 amino acids. The ends were cut back, 5 bases at V and 4 bases at J, with 8 bases in the middle.

This clonotype came up a few times. The rearrangement links TRBV4-2 to TRBJ2-7; possible D gene TRBD1, 5 bases. Germline V gene lookup returns CDR1 LGHNA and CDR2 YNFKEQ. Trimming pared 1 base from V and 3 bases from J, leaving 7 bases between. This CDR3 comprises 13 residues. CDR3 nucleotides: TGTGCCAGCAGCCAAGCGCAGGGCTACGAGCAGTACTTC. Translated, it gives CASSQAQGYEQYF.

This sequence joins TRBV15 and TRBJ2-5; 9 bases agree with TRBD1. The CDR3 consists of 16 residues. With 5 bases clipped from V and 4 bases from J, the junction kept 11 bases outside the gene matches. Germline CDR1 and CDR2: LNHNV and YYDKDF (reference sequence). CDR3 nucleotide sequence: TGTGCCACCAGCGAGCGCGGGACAGGGCATGGAGAGACCCAGTACTTC. Translation gives CATSERGTGHGETQYF.